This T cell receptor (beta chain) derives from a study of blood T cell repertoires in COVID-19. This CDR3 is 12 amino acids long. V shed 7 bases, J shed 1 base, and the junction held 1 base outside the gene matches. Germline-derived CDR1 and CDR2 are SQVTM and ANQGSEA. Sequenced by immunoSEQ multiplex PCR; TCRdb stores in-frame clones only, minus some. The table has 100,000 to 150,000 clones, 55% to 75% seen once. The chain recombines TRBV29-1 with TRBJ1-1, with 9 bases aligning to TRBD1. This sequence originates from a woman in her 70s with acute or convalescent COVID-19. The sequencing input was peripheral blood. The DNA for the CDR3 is TGCAGCGGGGACAGGGAGAACACTGAAGCTTTCTTT. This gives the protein CSGDRENTEAFF. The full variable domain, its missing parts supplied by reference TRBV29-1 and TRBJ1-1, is SAVISQKPSRDICQRGTSLTIQCQVDSQVTMMFWYRQQPGQSLTLIATANQGSEATYESGFVIDKFPISRPNLTFSTLTVSNMSPEDSSIYLCSGDRENTEAFFGQGTRLTVV.